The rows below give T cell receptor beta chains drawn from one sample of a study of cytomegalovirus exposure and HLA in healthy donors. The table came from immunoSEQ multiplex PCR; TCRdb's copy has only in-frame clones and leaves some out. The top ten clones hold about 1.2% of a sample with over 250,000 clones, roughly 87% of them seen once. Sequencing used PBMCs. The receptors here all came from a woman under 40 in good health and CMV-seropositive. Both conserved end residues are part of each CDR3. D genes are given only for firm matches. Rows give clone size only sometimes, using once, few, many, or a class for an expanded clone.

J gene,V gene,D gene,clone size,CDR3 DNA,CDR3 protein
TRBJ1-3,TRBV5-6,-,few,TGTGCCAGCAGCTTGGTGTCTTCTGGAAACACCATATATTTT,CASSLVSSGNTIYF
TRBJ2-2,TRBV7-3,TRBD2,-,TGTGCCAGCAGCTTGGACGGGAGGGACACCGGGGAGCTGTTTTTT,CASSLDGRDTGELFF
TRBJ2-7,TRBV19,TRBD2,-,TGTGCCAGTAGTAAAGGGACTAGCGACGAGCAGTACTTC,CASSKGTSDEQYF
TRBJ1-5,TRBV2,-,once,TGTGCCAGCAGTCCAACAGGGAGCAATCAGCCCCAGCATTTT,CASSPTGSNQPQHF
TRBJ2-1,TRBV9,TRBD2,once,TGTGCCAGCAGCGTAGTAACGGGAGGGGCATACAATGAGCAGTTCTTC,CASSVVTGGAYNEQFF
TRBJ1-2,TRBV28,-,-,TGTGCCAGCAGTTTAGGGGTCGGGAATTATGGCTACACCTTC,CASSLGVGNYGYTF
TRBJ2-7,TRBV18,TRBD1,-,TGTGCCAGCTCACCAGACGACAGGGCGTCCCGTTCCTACGAGCAGTACTTC,CASSPDDRASRSYEQYF
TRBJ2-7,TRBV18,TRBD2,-,TGTGCCAGCTCTCTTGATAGCGGGAGCCGTGGTGAGCAGTACTTC,CASSLDSGSRGEQYF
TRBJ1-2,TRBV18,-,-,TGTGCCAGCTCACCACCCGACTATGGCTACACCTTC,CASSPPDYGYTF
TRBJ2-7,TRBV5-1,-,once,TGCGCCAGCAGCTTGGGCCGGACAAGGATAGCCTACGAGCAGTACTTC,CASSLGRTRIAYEQYF
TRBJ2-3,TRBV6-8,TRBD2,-,TGTGCCAGCAGTTACTGCACGACTAGCGGGGAGCCCCCGGGAGGTACGCAGTATTTT,CASSYCTTSGEPPGGTQYF
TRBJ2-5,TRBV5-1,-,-,TGCGCCAGCAGCTTGGTAGGAGGGCAAGAGACCCAGTACTTC,CASSLVGGQETQYF
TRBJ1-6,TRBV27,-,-,TGTGCCACATCAACCCTCTATAATTCACCCCTCCACTTT,CATSTLYNSPLHF
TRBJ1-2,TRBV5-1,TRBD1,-,TGCGCCAGCAGCTTGGATACGGGACAGGGATCTTATCAGTATGGCTACACCTTC,CASSLDTGQGSYQYGYTF
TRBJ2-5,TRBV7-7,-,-,TGTGCCAGCAGCACCGAGGCTCAAGAGACCCAGTACTTC,CASSTEAQETQYF
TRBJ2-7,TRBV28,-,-,TGTGCCAGCAGCGTCCTCAGGGTTTACGAGCAGTACTTC,CASSVLRVYEQYF
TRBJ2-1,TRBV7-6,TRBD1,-,TGTGCCAGCAGCTTAGTGGGACAGGTCAATGAGCAGTTCTTC,CASSLVGQVNEQFF
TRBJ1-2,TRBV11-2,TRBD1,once,TGTGCCAGCAGCACCCCCCAGACAGGGTCGAATGGCTACACCTTC,CASSTPQTGSNGYTF
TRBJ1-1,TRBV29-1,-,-,TGCAGCGTTCGACAGCCGAACACTGAAGCTTTCTTT,CSVRQPNTEAFF
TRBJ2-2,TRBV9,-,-,TGTGCCAGCAGCGTATTCCCGGTAGACACCGGGGAGCTGTTTTTT,CASSVFPVDTGELFF
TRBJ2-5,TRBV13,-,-,TGTGCCAGCAGCACGAGAATAGGGCCCCAAGAGACCCAGTACTTC,CASSTRIGPQETQYF
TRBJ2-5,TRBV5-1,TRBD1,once,TGCGCCAGCAGCTTCTCAGGGGGCCTCCAAGAGACCCAGTACTTC,CASSFSGGLQETQYF
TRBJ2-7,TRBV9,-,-,TGTGCCAGCAGCCCGGGGTACGAGCAGTACTTC,CASSPGYEQYF
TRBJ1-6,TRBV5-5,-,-,TGTGCCAGCAGCTTCCCGGACACCTTCTATAATTCACCCCTCCACTTT,CASSFPDTFYNSPLHF
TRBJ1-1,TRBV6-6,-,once,TGTGCCAGCAGCTCGGGAGGCACAACTGAAGCTTTCTTT,CASSSGGTTEAFF
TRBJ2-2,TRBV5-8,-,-,TGTGCCAGCAGCTTGGAAGTTAGTACGAGGGGAACCGGGGAGCTGTTTTTT,CASSLEVSTRGTGELFF
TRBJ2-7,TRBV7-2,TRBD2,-,TGTGCCAGCAGCTCGCCCGGGACTATCAGCTACGAGCAGTACTTC,CASSSPGTISYEQYF
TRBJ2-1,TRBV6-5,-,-,TGTGCCAGCAGTGACATGAAGGGGTACAATGAGCAGTTCTTC,CASSDMKGYNEQFF
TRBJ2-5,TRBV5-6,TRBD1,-,TGTGCCAGCTCCAACCAAGGACAGGGGGCTTCAGAGACCCAGTACTTC,CASSNQGQGASETQYF
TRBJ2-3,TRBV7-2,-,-,TGTGCCAGCAGCTTAGGTGTGGCGGGGAACACAGATACGCAGTATTTT,CASSLGVAGNTDTQYF
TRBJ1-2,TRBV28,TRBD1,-,TGTGCCAGCAGTTTACGAGGGACAGGGAGTGGCTACACCTTC,CASSLRGTGSGYTF
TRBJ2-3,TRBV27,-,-,TGTGCCAGCAGTTTACTTTACCAATTTGGCGAAACTAGCACAGATACGCAGTATTTT,CASSLLYQFGETSTDTQYF
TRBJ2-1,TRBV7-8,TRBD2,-,TGTGCCAGCAGCTTATGGGAGGGCGGGAGTTACAATGAGCAGTTCTTC,CASSLWEGGSYNEQFF
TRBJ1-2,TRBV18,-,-,TGTGCCAGCTCACCAGAAGGTGATGGCTACACCTTC,CASSPEGDGYTF
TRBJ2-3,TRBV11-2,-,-,TGTGCCAGCAGCGCCGCCGGGGTAGCGGTGGGGCCAGATACGCAGTATTTT,CASSAAGVAVGPDTQYF
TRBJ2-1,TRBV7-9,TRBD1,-,TGTGCCAGCAGCTACGGACAGGCATCTGGTGAGCAGTTCTTC,CASSYGQASGEQFF
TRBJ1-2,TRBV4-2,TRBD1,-,TGTGCCAGCAGCCAAGGCCCTCAGGGGGGGCCGGGCTATGGCTACACCTTC,CASSQGPQGGPGYGYTF
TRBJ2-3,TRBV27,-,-,TGTGCCAGCAATAGGGGGAGGCTACCAGATACGCAGTATTTT,CASNRGRLPDTQYF
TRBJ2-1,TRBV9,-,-,TGTGCCAGCAGCCTCTGGGGGAGATACAATGAGCAGTTCTTC,CASSLWGRYNEQFF
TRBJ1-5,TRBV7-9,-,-,TGTGCCAGCAGCCGCATCGGCATGGATCAGCCCCAGCATTTT,CASSRIGMDQPQHF
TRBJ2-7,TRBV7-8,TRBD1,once,TGTGCCAGCAGCTCCACAGGGGACGAGCAGTACTTC,CASSSTGDEQYF
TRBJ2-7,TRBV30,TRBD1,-,TGTGCCTGGAGCACCGGGACAGGTGCCCACGAGCAGTACTTC,CAWSTGTGAHEQYF
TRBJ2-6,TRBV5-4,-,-,TGTGCCAGCAGCTCAACAGCTGGGGCCAACGTCCTGACTTTC,CASSSTAGANVLTF
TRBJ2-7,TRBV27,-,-,TGTGCCAGCAGTTTTCTTCAGGGGACCGAGCAGTACTTC,CASSFLQGTEQYF
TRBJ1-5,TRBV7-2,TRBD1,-,TGTGCCAGCAGCTTAATGGGACAGGGCGTTTATAGCAATCAGCCCCAGCATTTT,CASSLMGQGVYSNQPQHF
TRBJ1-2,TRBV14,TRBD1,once,TGTGCCAGCAGTCAGACAGGGGGCTATGGCTACACCTTC,CASSQTGGYGYTF
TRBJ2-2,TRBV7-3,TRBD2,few,TGTGCCAGCAGCTCCGGTGCGGGAGGCCTTCGGACCGGGGAGCTGTTTTTT,CASSSGAGGLRTGELFF
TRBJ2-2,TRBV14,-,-,TGTGCCAGCCACGGGGCCGGGGAGCTGTTTTTT,CASHGAGELFF
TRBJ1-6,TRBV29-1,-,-,TGCAGCGCTCGGGACGGGGTCTCCTATAATTCACCCCTCCACTTT,CSARDGVSYNSPLHF
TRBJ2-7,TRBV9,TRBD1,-,TGTGCCAGCAGCCCTACAGGGGGCGCGTCCTACGAGCAGTACTTC,CASSPTGGASYEQYF
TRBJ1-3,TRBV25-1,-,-,TGTGCCAGCAGTGTACCCGGTCTTATCGGAAACACCATATATTTT,CASSVPGLIGNTIYF
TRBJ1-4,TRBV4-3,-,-,TGCGCCAGCAGCCAAGAGCCCAGTCCAACTAATGAAAAACTGTTTTTT,CASSQEPSPTNEKLFF
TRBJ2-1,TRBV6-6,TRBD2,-,TGTGCCAGCAGCCAAACCGGGACTAGCGCTCGAGGTGGGCAGTTCTTC,CASSQTGTSARGGQFF
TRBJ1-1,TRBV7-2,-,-,TGTGCCAGCAGCCCGCTTCGGGGGCAGTACACTGAAGCTTTCTTT,CASSPLRGQYTEAFF
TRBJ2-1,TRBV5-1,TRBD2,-,TGCGCCAGCAGCTTGGAGGGGACTAGTCTAGGCGATGAGCAGTTCTTC,CASSLEGTSLGDEQFF